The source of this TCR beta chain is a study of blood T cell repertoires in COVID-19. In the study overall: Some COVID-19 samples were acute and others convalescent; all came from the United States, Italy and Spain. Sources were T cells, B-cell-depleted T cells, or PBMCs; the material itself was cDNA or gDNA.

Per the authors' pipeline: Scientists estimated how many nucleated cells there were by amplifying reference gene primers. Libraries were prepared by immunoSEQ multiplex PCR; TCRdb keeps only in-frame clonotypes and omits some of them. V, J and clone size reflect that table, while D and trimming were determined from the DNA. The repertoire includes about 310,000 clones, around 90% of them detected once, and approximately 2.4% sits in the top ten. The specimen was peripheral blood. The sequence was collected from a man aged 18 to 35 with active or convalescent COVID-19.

CDR3 loop: CASSPTSGRIAYEQYF. The CDR3 region has the DNA TGTGCCAGCAGCCCGACTAGCGGGAGGATTGCCTACGAGCAGTACTTC. The V gene is TRBV3-1 (or the pseudogene TRBV3-2), the J gene TRBJ2-7; 13 nucleotides line up with TRBD2. Germline assignment: CDR1 LGHDT and CDR2 YNNKEL (reference sequence). This CDR3 spans 16 amino acids. V was pared by 4 bases and J by 2 bases, with 5 bases of the junction left unmatched.